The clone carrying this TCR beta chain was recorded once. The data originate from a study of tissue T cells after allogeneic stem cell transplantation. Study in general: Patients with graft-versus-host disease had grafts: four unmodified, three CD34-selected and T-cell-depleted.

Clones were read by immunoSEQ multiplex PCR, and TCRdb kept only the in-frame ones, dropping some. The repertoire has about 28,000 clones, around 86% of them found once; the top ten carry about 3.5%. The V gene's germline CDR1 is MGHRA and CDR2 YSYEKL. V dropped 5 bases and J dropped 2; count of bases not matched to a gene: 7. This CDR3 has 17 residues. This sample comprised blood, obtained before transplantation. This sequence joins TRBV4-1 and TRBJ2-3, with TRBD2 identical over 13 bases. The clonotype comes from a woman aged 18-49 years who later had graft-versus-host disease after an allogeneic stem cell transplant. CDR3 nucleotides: TGCGCCAGCAGCACCCGGGGACTAGCGGGGAACACAGATACGCAGTATTTT. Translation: CASSTRGLAGNTDTQYF.